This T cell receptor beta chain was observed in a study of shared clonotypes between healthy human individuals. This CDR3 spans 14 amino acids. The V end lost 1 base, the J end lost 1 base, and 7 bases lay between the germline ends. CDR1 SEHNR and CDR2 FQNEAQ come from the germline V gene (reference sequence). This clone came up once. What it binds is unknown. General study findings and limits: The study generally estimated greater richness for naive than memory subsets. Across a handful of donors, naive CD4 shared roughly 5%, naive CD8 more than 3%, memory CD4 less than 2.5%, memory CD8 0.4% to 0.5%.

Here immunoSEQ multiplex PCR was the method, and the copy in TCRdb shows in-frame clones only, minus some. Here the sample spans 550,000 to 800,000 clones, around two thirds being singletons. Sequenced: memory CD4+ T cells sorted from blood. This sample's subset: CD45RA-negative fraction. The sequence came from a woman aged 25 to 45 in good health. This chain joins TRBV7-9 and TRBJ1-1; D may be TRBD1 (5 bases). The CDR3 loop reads CASSLVGQNTEAFF. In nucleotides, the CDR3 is TGTGCCAGCAGCTTAGTAGGACAGAACACTGAAGCTTTCTTT.